This T cell receptor (beta chain) was sequenced in a study of blood T cell repertoires in COVID-19. Some clones are missing from TCRdb's copy, which holds only in-frame ones; the method was immunoSEQ multiplex PCR. The sample lists approximately 94,000 clones; about 85% were seen once. The CDR3 is 14 residues long. V was cut by 5 bases and J by 2 bases, with 13 bases left in between. Germline V gene lookup returns CDR1 SGHAT and CDR2 FQNNGV. The sample was peripheral blood. This TCR derives from a human donor in a cohort sampled during active COVID-19. The chain joins TRBV11-2 to TRBJ2-7, with D possibly matching TRBD2 (5 bases). The CDR3 region is CASSRGIGTYEQYF. Here the CDR3 DNA reads TGTGCCAGCAGCCGCGGTATCGGGACCTACGAGCAGTACTTC.